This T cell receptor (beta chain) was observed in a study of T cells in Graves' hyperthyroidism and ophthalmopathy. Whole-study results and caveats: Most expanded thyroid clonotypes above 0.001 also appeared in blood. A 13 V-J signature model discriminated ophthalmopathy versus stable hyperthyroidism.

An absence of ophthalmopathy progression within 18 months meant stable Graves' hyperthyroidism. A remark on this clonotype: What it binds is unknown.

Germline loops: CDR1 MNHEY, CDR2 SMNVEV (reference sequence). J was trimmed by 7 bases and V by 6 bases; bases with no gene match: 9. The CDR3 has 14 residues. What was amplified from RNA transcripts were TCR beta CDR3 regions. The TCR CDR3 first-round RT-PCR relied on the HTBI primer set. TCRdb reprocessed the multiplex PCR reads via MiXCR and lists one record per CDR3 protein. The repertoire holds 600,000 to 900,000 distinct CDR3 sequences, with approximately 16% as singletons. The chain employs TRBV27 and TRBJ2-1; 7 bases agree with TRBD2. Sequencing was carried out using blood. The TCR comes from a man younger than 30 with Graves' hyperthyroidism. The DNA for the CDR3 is TGTGCCAGCAGGGAGTGGACTAGTGGTAATGAGCAGTTCTTC. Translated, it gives CASREWTSGNEQFF.